Sequencing of this TCR beta chain was carried out in a study of blood T cell repertoires in COVID-19. Seattle participants joined during active infection and were tracked over time. Germline lookup yields CDR1 SGHRS and CDR2 YFSETQ. V lost 2 bases and J lost 4; bases outside the gene matches: 1. The CDR3 loop spans 15 amino acids. Repertoires were generated with immunoSEQ multiplex PCR, while TCRdb's copy carries only in-frame clones and drops some. This table holds some 400,000 clones, over 75% found once. To note about this clone: Other nucleotide sequences from this sample produce the same CDR3.

The chain carries TRBV5-1 and TRBJ1-6; TRBD1 matches at 9 bases. Material for sequencing was peripheral blood. The source of this sequence is an older woman with COVID-19, enrolled during active disease. The DNA of the CDR3 is TGCGCCAGCAGCTTAGGGACAGGGTATAATTCACCCCTCCACTTT. Residues: CASSLGTGYNSPLHF.